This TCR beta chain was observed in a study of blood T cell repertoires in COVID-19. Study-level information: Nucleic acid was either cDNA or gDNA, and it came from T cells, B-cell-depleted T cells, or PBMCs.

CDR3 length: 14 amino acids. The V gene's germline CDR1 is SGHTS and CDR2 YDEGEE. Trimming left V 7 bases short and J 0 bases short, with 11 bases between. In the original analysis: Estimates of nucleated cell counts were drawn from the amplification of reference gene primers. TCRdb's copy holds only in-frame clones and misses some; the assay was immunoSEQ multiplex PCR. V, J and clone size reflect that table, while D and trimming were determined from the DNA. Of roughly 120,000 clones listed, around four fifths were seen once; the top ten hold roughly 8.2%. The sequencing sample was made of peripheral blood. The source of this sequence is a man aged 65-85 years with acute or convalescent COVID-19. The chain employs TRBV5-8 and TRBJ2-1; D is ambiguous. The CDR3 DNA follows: TGTGCCAGCCTGCGCGTGAGCTCCTACAATGAGCAGTTCTTC. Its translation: CASLRVSSYNEQFF.